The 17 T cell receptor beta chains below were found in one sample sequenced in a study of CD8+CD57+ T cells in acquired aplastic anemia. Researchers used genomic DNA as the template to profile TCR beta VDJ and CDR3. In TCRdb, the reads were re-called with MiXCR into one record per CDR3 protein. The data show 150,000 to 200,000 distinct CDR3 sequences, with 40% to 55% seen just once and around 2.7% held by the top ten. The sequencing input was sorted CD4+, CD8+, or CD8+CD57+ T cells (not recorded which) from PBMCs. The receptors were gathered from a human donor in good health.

CDR3 nucleotides: TGCAGTGGGGAGGGCTCCGCCAATGAGCAGTTCTTC. It specifies CSGEGSANEQFF. This chain uses TRBV20-1 with TRBJ2-1; 7 bases match TRBD2. With V trimmed by 7 bases and J by 6 bases, 6 bases remained unmatched. Germline assignment: CDR1 DFQATT and CDR2 SNEGSKA (reference sequence). This CDR3 comprises 12 residues.

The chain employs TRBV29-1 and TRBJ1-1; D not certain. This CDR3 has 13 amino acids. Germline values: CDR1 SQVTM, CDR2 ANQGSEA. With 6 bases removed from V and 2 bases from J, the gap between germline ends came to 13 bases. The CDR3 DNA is TGCAGCGTACCGGGTCCTTACAACACTGAAGCTTTCTTT. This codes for CSVPGPYNTEAFF.

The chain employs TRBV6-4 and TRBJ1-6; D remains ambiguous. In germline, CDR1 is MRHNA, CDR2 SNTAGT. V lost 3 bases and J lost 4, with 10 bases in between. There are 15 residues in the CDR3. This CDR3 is CASSERADYNSPLHF. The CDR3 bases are TGTGCCAGCAGTGAGAGGGCGGATTATAATTCACCCCTCCACTTT.

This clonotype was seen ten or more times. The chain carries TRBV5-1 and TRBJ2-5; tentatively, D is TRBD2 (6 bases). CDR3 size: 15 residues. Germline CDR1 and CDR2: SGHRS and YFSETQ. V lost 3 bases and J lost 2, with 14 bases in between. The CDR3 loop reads CASSSGLGRQETQYF. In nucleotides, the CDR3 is TGCGCCAGCAGCTCGGGACTTGGTAGGCAAGAGACCCAGTACTTC. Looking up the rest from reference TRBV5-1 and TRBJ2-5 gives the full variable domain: KAGVTQTPRYLIKTRGQQVTLSCSPISGHRSVSWYQQTPGQGLQFLFEYFSETQRNKGNFPGRFSGRQFSNSRSEMNVSTLELGDSALYLCASSSGLGRQETQYFGPGTRLLVL.

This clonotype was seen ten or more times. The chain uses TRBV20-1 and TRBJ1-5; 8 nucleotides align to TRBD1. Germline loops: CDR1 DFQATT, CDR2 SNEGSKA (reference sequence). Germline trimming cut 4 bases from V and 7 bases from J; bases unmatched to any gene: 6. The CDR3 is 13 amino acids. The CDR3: CSATRTGTQPQHF. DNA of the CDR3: TGCAGTGCTACGCGGACAGGGACCCAGCCCCAGCATTTT.

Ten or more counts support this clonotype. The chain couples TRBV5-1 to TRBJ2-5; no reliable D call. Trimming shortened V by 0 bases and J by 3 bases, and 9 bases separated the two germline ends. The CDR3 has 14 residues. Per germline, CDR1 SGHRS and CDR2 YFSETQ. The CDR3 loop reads CASSLDSVKETQYF. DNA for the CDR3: TGCGCCAGCAGCTTGGACTCAGTCAAAGAGACCCAGTACTTC.

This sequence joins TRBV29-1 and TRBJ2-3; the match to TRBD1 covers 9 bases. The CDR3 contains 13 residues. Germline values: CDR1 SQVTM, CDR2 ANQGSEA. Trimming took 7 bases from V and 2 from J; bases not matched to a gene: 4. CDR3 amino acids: CSATGGLTDTQYF. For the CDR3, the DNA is TGCAGCGCAACAGGGGGCCTCACAGATACGCAGTATTTT.

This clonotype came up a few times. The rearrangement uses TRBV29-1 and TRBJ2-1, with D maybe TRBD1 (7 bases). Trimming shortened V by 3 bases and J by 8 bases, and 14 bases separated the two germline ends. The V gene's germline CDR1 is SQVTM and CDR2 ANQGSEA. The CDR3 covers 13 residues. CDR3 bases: TGCAGCGTTGAGCGGGACAGACGCTATGAGCAGTTCTTC. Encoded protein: CSVERDRRYEQFF.

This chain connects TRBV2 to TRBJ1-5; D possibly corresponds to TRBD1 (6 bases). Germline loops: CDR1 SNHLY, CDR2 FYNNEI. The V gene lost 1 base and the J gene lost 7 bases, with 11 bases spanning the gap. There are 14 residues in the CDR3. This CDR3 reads CASSEELRGQPQHF. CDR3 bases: TGTGCCAGCAGTGAAGAATTGAGGGGGCAGCCCCAGCATTTT.

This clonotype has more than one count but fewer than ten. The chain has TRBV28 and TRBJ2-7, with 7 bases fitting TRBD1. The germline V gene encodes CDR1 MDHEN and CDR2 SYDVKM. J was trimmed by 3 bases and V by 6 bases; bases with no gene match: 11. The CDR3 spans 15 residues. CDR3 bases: TGTGCCAGCAGAACCCCGGGACAGAGGAACTACGAGCAGTACTTC. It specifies CASRTPGQRNYEQYF. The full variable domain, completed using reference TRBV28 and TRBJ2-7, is DVKVTQSSRYLVKRTGEKVFLECVQDMDHENMFWYRQDPGLGLRLIYFSYDVKMKEKGDIPEGYSVSREKKERFSLILESASTNQTSMYLCASRTPGQRNYEQYFGPGTRLTVT.

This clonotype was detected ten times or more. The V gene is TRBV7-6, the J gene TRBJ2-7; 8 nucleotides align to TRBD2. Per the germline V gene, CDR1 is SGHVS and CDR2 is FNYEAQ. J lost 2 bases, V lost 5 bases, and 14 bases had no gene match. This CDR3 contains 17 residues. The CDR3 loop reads CASSRWPGGGRTYEQYF. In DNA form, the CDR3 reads TGTGCCAGCAGCCGCTGGCCCGGGGGGGGAAGAACCTACGAGCAGTACTTC.

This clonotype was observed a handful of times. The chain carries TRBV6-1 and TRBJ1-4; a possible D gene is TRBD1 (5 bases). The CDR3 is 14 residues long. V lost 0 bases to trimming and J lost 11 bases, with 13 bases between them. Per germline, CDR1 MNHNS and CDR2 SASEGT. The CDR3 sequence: CASSEAQGVGKLFF. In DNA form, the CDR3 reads TGTGCCAGCAGTGAAGCGCAGGGAGTGGGCAAACTGTTTTTT.

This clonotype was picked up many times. CDR3 bases: TGTGCCAGCAGCCCCCGGACTAGCGACTACGAGCAGTACTTC. It is translated as CASSPRTSDYEQYF. The chain has TRBV9 and TRBJ2-7, with 9 bases matching TRBD2. The germline gives CDR1 SGDLS, CDR2 YYNGEE. Germline trimming cut 4 bases from V and 3 bases from J; bases unmatched to any gene: 5. The CDR3 is 14 amino acids.

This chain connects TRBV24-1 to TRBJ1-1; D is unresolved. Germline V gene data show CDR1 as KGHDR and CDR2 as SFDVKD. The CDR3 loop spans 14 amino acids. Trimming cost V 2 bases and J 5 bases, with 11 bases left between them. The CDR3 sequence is CATSDSGRQTEAFF. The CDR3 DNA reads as TGTGCCACCAGTGATTCTGGTCGTCAAACTGAAGCTTTCTTT.

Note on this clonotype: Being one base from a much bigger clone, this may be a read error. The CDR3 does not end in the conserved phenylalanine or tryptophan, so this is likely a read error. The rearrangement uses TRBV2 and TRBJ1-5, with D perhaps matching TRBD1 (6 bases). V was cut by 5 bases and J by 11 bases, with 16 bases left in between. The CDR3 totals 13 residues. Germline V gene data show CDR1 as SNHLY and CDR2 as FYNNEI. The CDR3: CASSYGQFVAQHI. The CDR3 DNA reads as TGTGCCAGCAGTTACGGACAGTTCGTGGCCCAGCATATT.

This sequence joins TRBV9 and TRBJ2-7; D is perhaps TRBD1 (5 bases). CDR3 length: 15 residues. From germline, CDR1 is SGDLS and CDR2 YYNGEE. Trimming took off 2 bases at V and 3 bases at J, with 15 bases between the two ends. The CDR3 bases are TGTGCCAGCAGCGTTGACGGGTCAGGGATCTACGAGCAGTACTTC. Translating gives CASSVDGSGIYEQYF.

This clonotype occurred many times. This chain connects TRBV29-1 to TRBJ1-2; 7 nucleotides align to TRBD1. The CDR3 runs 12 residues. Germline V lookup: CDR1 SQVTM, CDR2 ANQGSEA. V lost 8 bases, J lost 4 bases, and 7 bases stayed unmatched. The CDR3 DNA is TGCAGCACAAAGGACAGGCCCTATGGCTACACCTTC. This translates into CSTKDRPYGYTF. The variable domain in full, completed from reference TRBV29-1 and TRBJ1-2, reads SAVISQKPSRDICQRGTSLTIQCQVDSQVTMMFWYRQQPGQSLTLIATANQGSEATYESGFVIDKFPISRPNLTFSTLTVSNMSPEDSSIYLCSTKDRPYGYTFGSGTRLTVV.